A selection of T cell receptor beta chains follows, all from one sample in a study of T cell repertoires in cytomegalovirus infection. TCRdb used MiXCR to reprocess the reads, holding one entry per CDR3 protein. This table has roughly 990,000 distinct CDR3 sequences, approximately 32% appearing once. These receptors' targets are unknown. The source material was cultured CD8+ T cells from PBMCs, sampled from culture after CMV antigen stimulation. These receptor sequences come from a human donor in good health (CMV status not recorded). Some clones in this sample may be carry-over from other donors' samples. Each CDR3 is given with its conserved first and last residue. A D gene is named only where the DNA matches it firmly. Size tells how often a clone was seen (once, few, many) or the class of an expanded clone, and some rows leave it out.

abundance: .
d_gene: TRBD1
j_gene: TRBJ2-5
v_gene: TRBV4-1
CDR3nt: TGCGCCAGCAGCCAAGGGACAGGGGGACAAGAGACCCATTACTTC
CDR3aa: CASSQGTGGQETHYF

abundance: many
d_gene: .
j_gene: TRBJ2-3
v_gene: TRBV7-9
CDR3nt: TGTGCCAGCAGCTTAGGAGGACGAGAGCAGTATTTT
CDR3aa: CASSLGGREQYF

abundance: .
d_gene: .
j_gene: TRBJ1-2
v_gene: TRBV12-3/TRBV12-4
CDR3nt: TGTGCCAGCAGCCTGCAACCAGGCGCTTGGGGTGGCTACACCTTC
CDR3aa: CASSLQPGAWGGYTF

abundance: .
d_gene: TRBD2
j_gene: TRBJ2-3
v_gene: TRBV6-5
CDR3nt: TGTGCCAGCAGCCTCAGGACTAGCGGGGTTTATACGCAGTATTTT
CDR3aa: CASSLRTSGVYTQYF

abundance: .
d_gene: .
j_gene: TRBJ2-5
v_gene: TRBV11-2
CDR3nt: TGTGCCAGCAGCTCACACCTGGTGGGGGCCCAAGAGACCCAGTACTTC
CDR3aa: CASSSHLVGAQETQYF

abundance: .
d_gene: .
j_gene: TRBJ2-6
v_gene: TRBV27
CDR3nt: TGTGCCAGCAGTTTGGGGCAGTCCTACTCTGGGGCCAACGTCCTGACTTTC
CDR3aa: CASSLGQSYSGANVLTF

abundance: .
d_gene: TRBD1
j_gene: TRBJ1-1
v_gene: TRBV6-2/TRBV6-3
CDR3nt: TGTGCCAGCAGTTACCCTAGGGACAGGGAGGGAGTGAACACTGAAGCTTTCTTT
CDR3aa: CASSYPRDREGVNTEAFF

abundance: .
d_gene: TRBD2
j_gene: TRBJ2-3
v_gene: TRBV14
CDR3nt: TGTGCCAGCAGCCCCTTTAGCGGGGGTTTATCAGATACGCAGTATTTT
CDR3aa: CASSPFSGGLSDTQYF

abundance: .
d_gene: .
j_gene: TRBJ2-6
v_gene: TRBV7-6
CDR3nt: TGTGCCAGCAGCTTAAAGGCGAAAACTGGGGCCAACGTCCTGACTTTC
CDR3aa: CASSLKAKTGANVLTF

abundance: .
d_gene: TRBD1
j_gene: TRBJ2-3
v_gene: TRBV19
CDR3nt: TGTGCCAGTAGTATAGGATTGTGGACAGGCTCTTCATATAGCACAGATACGCAGTATTTT
CDR3aa: CASSIGLWTGSSYSTDTQYF

abundance: .
d_gene: TRBD1
j_gene: TRBJ1-1
v_gene: TRBV4-3
CDR3nt: TGCGCCAGCAGCCAAGCCGTCCCGGGACAGGGGGGGAACACTGAAGCTTTCTTT
CDR3aa: CASSQAVPGQGGNTEAFF

abundance: .
d_gene: .
j_gene: TRBJ1-1
v_gene: TRBV10-3
CDR3nt: TGTGCCATCAGTGAGTCGCGAGTTGAAGCTTTCTTT
CDR3aa: CAISESRVEAFF

abundance: .
d_gene: TRBD2
j_gene: TRBJ2-1
v_gene: TRBV12-3/TRBV12-4
CDR3nt: TGTGCCAACAGGATGGGGACGGCGGGGGGATACAATGAGCAGTTCTTC
CDR3aa: CANRMGTAGGYNEQFF

abundance: few
d_gene: .
j_gene: TRBJ1-1
v_gene: TRBV4-1
CDR3nt: TGCGCCAGCAGCCAAGGCGGGCTGGGCACTGAAGCTTTCTTT
CDR3aa: CASSQGGLGTEAFF